Below, one T cell receptor (beta chain) is given with its context. It is unclear where the CDR3 begins or ends on the DNA, so no DNA is shown, and the CDR3 is as TCRdb lists it. The CDR3 comprises 14 residues, both ends counted. The germline gives CDR1 SEHNR, CDR2 FQNEAQ (reference sequence). Via MiXCR, TCRdb re-called the 5' RACE reads, giving one row per CDR3 protein. Found here are some 57,000 distinct CDR3 sequences, 8.7% of them singletons; the top ten hold under 4.5%. The record originates from a study of early T cells in non-severe SARS-CoV-2 infection. The V call is TRBV7-9, the J call TRBJ2-7; TRBD1 is taken as the D call from the table, unchecked against the DNA. The sequence came from an adult who was a healthcare worker with PCR-confirmed SARS-CoV-2 infection or an uninfected control (not recorded which). The sample here was whole blood, taken at baseline. CDR3 in amino acids: CASSAGVAGGARGF.